This TCR beta chain originates from a study of shared clonotypes between healthy human individuals. Study-wide background: With ages of 18 to 49, the donors were a couple of women and a few men. Each donor had three CD4 naive, three CD4 memory, two CD8 naive and one CD8 memory plate. Overall study results and limits: Among donors, sharing of clonotypes was expected to be affected by sequencing depth.

This CDR3 comprises 14 residues. V lost 9 bases and J lost 3, with 15 bases in between. Germline V CDR1 and CDR2: LNHDA, SQIVND (reference sequence). Assay: immunoSEQ multiplex PCR; the TCRdb copy retains only in-frame clones and omits some. The sample includes about 2.3 million clones, roughly 92% of them seen just once. Details on this clone: Its antigen remains unidentified.

Material for sequencing was naive CD4+ T cells from PBMCs. Subset noted: CD45RA+ positively selected. The source is a man aged 18-30 years in good health. Some clones in this sample may be carry-over from other donors' samples. This rearrangement joins TRBV19 to TRBJ1-5, with a tentative D call TRBD1 (5 bases). The CDR3 DNA reads as TGTGCCAGCGATCCACGGGGGGTCAATCAGCCCCAGCATTTT. It encodes CASDPRGVNQPQHF.